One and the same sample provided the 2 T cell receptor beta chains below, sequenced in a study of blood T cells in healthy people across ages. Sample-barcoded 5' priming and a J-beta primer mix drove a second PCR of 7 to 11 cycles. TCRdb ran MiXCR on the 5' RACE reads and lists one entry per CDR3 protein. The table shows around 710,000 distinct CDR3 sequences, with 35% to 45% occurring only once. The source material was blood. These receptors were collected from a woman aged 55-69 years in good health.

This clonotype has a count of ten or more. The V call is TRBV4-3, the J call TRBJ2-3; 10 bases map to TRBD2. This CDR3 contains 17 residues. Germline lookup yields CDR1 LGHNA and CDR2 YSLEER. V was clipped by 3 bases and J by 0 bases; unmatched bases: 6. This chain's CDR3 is CASSQEETSGSTDTQYF. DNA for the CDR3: TGCGCCAGCAGCCAGGAGGAGACTAGCGGGAGCACAGATACGCAGTATTTT.

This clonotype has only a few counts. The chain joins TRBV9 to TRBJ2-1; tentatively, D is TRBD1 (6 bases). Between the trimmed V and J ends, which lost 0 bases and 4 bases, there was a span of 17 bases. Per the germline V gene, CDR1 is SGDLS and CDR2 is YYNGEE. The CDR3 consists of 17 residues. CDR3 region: CASSVEYLGAGYNEQFF. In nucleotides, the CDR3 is TGTGCCAGCAGCGTAGAATATTTGGGGGCCGGTTACAATGAGCAGTTCTTC. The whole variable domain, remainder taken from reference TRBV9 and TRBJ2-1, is DSGVTQTPKHLITATGQRVTLRCSPRSGDLSVYWYQQSLDQGLQFLIQYYNGEERAKGNILERFSAQQFPDLHSELNLSSLELGDSALYFCASSVEYLGAGYNEQFFGPGTRLTVL.